This TCR beta chain was obtained from a study of CD8+CD57+ T cells in acquired aplastic anemia. The overall study: DNA recovered from sorted CD4+ and CD8+ cells had a mean of roughly 3 ug.

Study observations and caveats: With respect to CD8+ Simpson's diversity, patients and controls did not differ significantly.

A note on this clonotype: Its specificity is unknown.

For sequencing, patients were chosen who had shown expansion of CD8+CD57+ cells by flow cytometry. The diagnosis in all patients was severe acquired aplastic anemia. CDR3 length: 12 amino acids. Germline V gene data show CDR1 as SEHNR and CDR2 as FQNEAQ (reference sequence). V was pared by 5 bases and J by 4 bases, with 8 bases between. Researchers used genomic DNA as the template to profile TCR beta VDJ and CDR3. A single record per CDR3 protein comes from TCRdb applying MiXCR to the reads. The table lists 120,000 or so distinct CDR3 sequences, approximately 41% of them singletons. The chain has TRBV7-9 and TRBJ2-5; D remains unclear. The sequence was obtained from a human donor with aplastic anemia. Input material: sorted CD4+, CD8+, or CD8+CD57+ T cells (not recorded which) from PBMCs. Written as DNA, the CDR3 is TGTGCCAGCAGCCATACCCCAGAGACCCAGTACTTC. Its protein is CASSHTPETQYF.